This T cell receptor beta chain was recovered during a study of OX40 agonist ivuxolimab in advanced cancers. At the level of the whole study: The costimulatory receptor OX40 (CD134) was targeted by ivuxolimab, a fully human IgG2 agonistic monoclonal antibody. Intravenous ivuxolimab was administered to patients every 2 weeks at six dose levels: 0.01, 0.1, 0.3, 1.5, 3 and 10 mg/kg. Of the approximately 54 dose-escalation patients, hepatocellular carcinoma was present in around 20, melanoma in roughly 15, renal cell carcinoma in 9 and head and neck cancer in 9. In the dose-escalation cohort, 70% to 85% of patients were male, and the mean age was approximately 60 years with a range of roughly 20 to 85. Prior anti-PD-1, anti-PD-L1 or anti-CTLA-4 therapy was permitted, and checkpoint inhibitors had been received by about 44% of dose-escalation patients. Partial responses occurred in three dose-escalation patients: two with cutaneous melanoma and one with hepatocellular carcinoma. Peripheral TCRbeta sequencing was intended to test whether TCR sequence diversity was altered and clonal T-cell expansion was caused by ivuxolimab. The paper reports the monotherapy dose-escalation portion (N of about 54 patients) of the phase I ivuxolimab trial.

V is trimmed back by 1 base and J by 6 bases, and the junction contains 3 bases that no gene match accounts for. The CDR3 goes from the cysteine to the phenylalanine over 15 residues. The kept DNA is CDR3 alone, 45 bases in frame from the first base. From a lookup of the germline V gene, CDR1 and CDR2 are KGHSH and LQKENI. For this clone: Its antigen is currently not known. No much larger clone is present one base from it, and per-base qualities are unavailable.

The trial excluded patients who had a history of autoimmune disease or who were on systemic immunosuppression. Peripheral blood for TCR sequencing was drawn from every dose cohort at baseline, at cycle 4 day 1 and at cycle 7 day 1. The samples were taken from a phase I, first-in-human, multicenter, open-label dose-escalation trial of ivuxolimab. Adults with locally advanced or metastatic melanoma, renal cell carcinoma, hepatocellular carcinoma or head and neck squamous cell carcinoma were enrolled in the trial. Before TCR sequencing, CD4+ and CD8+ T cells were separately sorted from peripheral blood. For sequencing of the TCRbeta CDR3 region, genomic DNA was extracted from the sorted cells. The immunoSEQ Assay was used for sequencing of TCRbeta CDR3 regions. TCRdb provides this immuneACCESS table in a form limited to in-frame rearrangements. Some clones are lacking; in checked studies, under half of them reflect an unresolved V gene, and why the rest are absent is not known. The sample table lists over 50,000 clones, about 88% of them with a count of one. Jointly, the top ten make up 18% of the sample.

The paper's findings and limits, for the study overall: In the 0.1-3.0 mg/kg groups, partial responders had among the lowest normalized peripheral clonal expansion, particularly in CD8+ T cells. At doses from 0.1 to 3.0 mg/kg, clonal expansion was seen in both CD4+ and CD8+ blood T cells between baseline and week 6. After ivuxolimab, expanded clones were on average more numerous among CD8+ T cells than among CD4+ T cells. Antigen specificity was not determined for the clonally expanded peripheral T cells. Low levels of normalized T-cell clonal expansion were also shown by some nonresponding patients.

The source is an adult with an advanced solid tumor such as melanoma, head and neck, liver or kidney cancer. Here the chain combines TRBV18 and TRBJ2-1; 10 of the junction bases match TRBD2. The sequencing used CD4+ or CD8+ T cells sorted from blood, collected in a trial of the OX40 agonist ivuxolimab. The CDR3: CASSPQAGGANEQFF. The DNA is as follows: TGTGCCAGCTCACCACAAGCGGGAGGGGCCAATGAGCAGTTCTTC.